This T cell receptor (beta chain) is drawn from a study of T cell changes during pregnancy in multiple sclerosis. Data came from immunoSEQ multiplex PCR; TCRdb stores just in-frame clones and leaves some out. The sample consists of about 42,000 clones, about 85% of them appearing once. Looked up from germline, CDR1 is SNHLY and CDR2 is FYNNEI. The ends lost 0 bases at V and 0 bases at J; junction bases unmatched: 5. CDR3 length: 17 residues. The chain is built from TRBV2 and TRBJ1-2; TRBD1 matches 9 bases. This clonotype originated in a female donor with multiple sclerosis, enrolled in a pregnancy study. The starting material was CD4+ T cells from peripheral blood mononuclear cells, obtained in the second trimester of pregnancy. In DNA, the CDR3 is TGTGCCAGCAGTGAAGCTAGGGGGACAGGGCCTAACTATGGCTACACCTTC. Translation gives CASSEARGTGPNYGYTF.